This TCR beta chain was identified in a study of OX40 agonist ivuxolimab in advanced cancers. This CDR3 region has 14 residues. CDR1 and CDR2 (germline): MNHEY, SVGAGI. V gave up 6 bases and J gave up 3 bases, with 12 bases separating them. Only one count was recorded for this clone. Produced via immunoSEQ multiplex PCR; TCRdb's table is partial and in-frame only. The data show about 98,000 clones, roughly 85% seen once. The sample here was CD4+ or CD8+ T cells sorted from blood, taken in a trial of the OX40 agonist ivuxolimab. The clonotype originates from an adult with an advanced solid tumor such as melanoma, head and neck, liver or kidney cancer. The genes are TRBV6-5 and TRBJ1-3; D ambiguous. This CDR3 is CASSLGEGGNTIYF. The CDR3, as DNA: TGTGCCAGCAGCCTTGGTGAGGGTGGAAACACCATATATTTT.